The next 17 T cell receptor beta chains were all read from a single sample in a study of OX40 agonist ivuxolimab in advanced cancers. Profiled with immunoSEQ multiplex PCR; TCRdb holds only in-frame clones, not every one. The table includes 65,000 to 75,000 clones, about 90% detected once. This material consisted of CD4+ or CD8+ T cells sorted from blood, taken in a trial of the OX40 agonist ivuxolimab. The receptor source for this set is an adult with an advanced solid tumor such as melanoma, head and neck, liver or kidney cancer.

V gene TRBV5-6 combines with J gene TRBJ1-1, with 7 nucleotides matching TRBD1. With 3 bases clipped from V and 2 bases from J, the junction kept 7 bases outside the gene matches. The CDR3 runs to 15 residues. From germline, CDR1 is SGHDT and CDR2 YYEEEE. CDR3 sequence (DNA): TGTGCCAGCAGCTCCTCCGGGACAGCAAACACTGAAGCTTTCTTT. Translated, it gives CASSSSGTANTEAFF.

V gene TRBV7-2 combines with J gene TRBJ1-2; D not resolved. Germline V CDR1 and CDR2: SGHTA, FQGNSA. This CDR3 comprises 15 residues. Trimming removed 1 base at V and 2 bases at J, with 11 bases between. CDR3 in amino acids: CASSLVVVANYGYTF. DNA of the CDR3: TGTGCCAGCAGCTTAGTGGTCGTAGCCAACTATGGCTACACCTTC.

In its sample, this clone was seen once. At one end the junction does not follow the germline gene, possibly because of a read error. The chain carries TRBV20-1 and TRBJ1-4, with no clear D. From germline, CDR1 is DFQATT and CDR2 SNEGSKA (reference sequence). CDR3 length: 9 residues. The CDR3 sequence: CSANSGLVF. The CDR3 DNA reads TGCAGTGCTAACTCGGGCCTGGTTTTT.

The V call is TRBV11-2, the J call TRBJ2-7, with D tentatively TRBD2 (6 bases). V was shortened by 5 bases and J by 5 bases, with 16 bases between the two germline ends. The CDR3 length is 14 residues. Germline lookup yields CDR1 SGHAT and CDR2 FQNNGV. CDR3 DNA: TGTGCCAGCAGCGGCAAGGGGACTCGGCACGAGCAGTACTTC. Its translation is CASSGKGTRHEQYF. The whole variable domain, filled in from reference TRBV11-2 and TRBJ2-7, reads EAGVAQSPRYKIIEKRQSVAFWCNPISGHATLYWYQQILGQGPKLLIQFQNNGVVDDSQLPKDRFSAERLKGVDSTLKIQPAKLEDSAVYLCASSGKGTRHEQYFGPGTRLTVT.

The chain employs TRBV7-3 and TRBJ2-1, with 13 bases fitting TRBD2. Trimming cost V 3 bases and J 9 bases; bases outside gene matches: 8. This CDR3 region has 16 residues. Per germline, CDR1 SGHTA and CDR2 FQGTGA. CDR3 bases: TGTGCCAGCAGCTTGACCGGGACTAGCGGGACGATTGAGCAGTTCTTC. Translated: CASSLTGTSGTIEQFF.

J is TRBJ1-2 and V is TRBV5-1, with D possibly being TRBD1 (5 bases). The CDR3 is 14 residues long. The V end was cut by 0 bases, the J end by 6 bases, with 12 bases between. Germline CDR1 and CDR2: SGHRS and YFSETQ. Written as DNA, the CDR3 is TGCGCCAGCAGCTTGGCCACAGGCCCAGATGGCTACACCTTC. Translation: CASSLATGPDGYTF.

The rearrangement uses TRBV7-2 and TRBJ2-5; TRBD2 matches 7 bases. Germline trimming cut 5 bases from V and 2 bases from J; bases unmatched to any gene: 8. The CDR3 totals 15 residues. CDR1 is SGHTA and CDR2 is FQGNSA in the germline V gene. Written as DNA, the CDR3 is TGTGCCAGCAGCCCCCTGGGGGGGGGTCAAGAGACCCAGTACTTC. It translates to CASSPLGGGQETQYF.

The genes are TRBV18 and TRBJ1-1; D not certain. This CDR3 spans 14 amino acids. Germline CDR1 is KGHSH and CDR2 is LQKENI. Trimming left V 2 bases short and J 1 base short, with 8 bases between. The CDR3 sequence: CASSPITRNTEAFF. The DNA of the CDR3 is TGTGCCAGCTCACCAATAACAAGGAACACTGAAGCTTTCTTT. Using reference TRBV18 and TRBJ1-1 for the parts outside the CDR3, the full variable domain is NAGVMQNPRHLVRRRGQEARLRCSPMKGHSHVYWYRQLPEEGLKFMVYLQKENIIDESGMPKERFSAEFPKEGPSILRIQQVVRGDSAAYFCASSPITRNTEAFFGQGTRLTVV.

CDR3 in amino acids: CAWSASINQPQHF. In nucleotides, the CDR3 is TGTGCCTGGAGTGCTTCGATCAATCAGCCCCAGCATTTT. The chain has TRBV30 and TRBJ1-5; no clear D. The length of the CDR3 is 13 residues. V lost 1 base and J 3 bases, leaving 7 bases between the germline ends. The germline V gene has CDR1 GTSNPN and CDR2 SVGIG (reference sequence).

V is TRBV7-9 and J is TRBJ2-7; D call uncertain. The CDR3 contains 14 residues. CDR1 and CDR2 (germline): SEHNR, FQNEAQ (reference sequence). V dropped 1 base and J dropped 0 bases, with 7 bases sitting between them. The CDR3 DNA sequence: TGTGCCAGCAGCTTAGTGTCGTCCTCCTACGAGCAGTACTTC. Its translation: CASSLVSSSYEQYF.

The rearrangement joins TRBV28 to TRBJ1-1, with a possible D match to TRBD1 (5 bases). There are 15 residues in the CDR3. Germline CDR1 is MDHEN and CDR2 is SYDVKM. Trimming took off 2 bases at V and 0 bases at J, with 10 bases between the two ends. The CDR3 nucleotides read TGTGCCAGCAGTTTAAGACAGAACTTGAACACTGAAGCTTTCTTT. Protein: CASSLRQNLNTEAFF.

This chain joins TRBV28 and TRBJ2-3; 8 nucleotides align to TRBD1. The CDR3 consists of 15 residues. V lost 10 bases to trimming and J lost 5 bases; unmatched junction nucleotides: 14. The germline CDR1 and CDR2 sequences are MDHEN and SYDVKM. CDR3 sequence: CAIRGLDRDGDTQYF. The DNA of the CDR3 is TGTGCCATTCGCGGTTTGGACAGGGACGGAGATACGCAGTATTTT.

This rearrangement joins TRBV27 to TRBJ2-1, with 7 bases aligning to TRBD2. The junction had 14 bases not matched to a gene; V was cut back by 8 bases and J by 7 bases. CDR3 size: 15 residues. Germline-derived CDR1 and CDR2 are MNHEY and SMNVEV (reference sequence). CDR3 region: CASSYGRSMWNEQFF. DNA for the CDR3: TGTGCCAGCTCGTACGGGAGGAGTATGTGGAATGAGCAGTTCTTC.

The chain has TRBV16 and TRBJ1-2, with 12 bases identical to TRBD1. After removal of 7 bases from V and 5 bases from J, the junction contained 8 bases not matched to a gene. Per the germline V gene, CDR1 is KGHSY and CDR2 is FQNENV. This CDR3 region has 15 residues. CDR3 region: CASTGTGGSRYGYTF. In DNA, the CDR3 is TGTGCCAGCACGGGGACAGGGGGCTCTCGGTATGGCTACACCTTC.

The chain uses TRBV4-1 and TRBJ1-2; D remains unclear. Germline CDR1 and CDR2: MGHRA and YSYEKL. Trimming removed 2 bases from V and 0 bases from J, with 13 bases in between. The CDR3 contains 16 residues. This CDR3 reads CASSQLGREANYGYTF. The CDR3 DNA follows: TGCGCCAGCAGCCAATTGGGGAGGGAAGCTAACTATGGCTACACCTTC.

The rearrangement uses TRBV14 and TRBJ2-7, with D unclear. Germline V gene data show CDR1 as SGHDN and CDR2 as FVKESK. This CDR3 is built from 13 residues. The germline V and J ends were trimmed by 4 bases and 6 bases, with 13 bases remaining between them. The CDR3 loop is CASSLVAPLEQYF. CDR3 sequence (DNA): TGTGCCAGCAGCCTGGTAGCCCCCCTCGAGCAGTACTTC.

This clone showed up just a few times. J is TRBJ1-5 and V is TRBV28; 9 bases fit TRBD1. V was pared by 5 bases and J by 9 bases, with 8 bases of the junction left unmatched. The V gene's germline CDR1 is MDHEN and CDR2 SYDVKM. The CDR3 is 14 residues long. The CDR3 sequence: CASSPGQGVGPQHF. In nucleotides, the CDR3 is TGTGCCAGCAGTCCGGGACAGGGAGTGGGGCCCCAGCATTTT.